Listed below are T cell receptor beta chains from one sample, sequenced in a study of T cell repertoires in cytomegalovirus infection. These receptors are not linked to any known antigen. Each CDR3 protein is one row after TCRdb ran MiXCR on the reads. The sample contains 700,000 to 900,000 distinct CDR3 sequences, roughly 28% of which appear only once. The sequenced sample was cultured CD8+ T cells from PBMCs, obtained from culture after CMV antigen stimulation. The receptors come from a human donor in good health (CMV status not recorded). Some clones in this sample may be carry-over from other donors' samples. Both conserved end residues are part of each CDR3. Each record gives: clone size, V gene, J gene, D gene, CDR3 DNA, CDR3 protein. D genes are given only for firm matches. The size of a clone is reported for some rows only, either as once, few or many, or as a class for expanded clones.

clone_size: few
v_call: TRBV29-1
j_call: TRBJ1-2
d_call: TRBD1
cdr3_nt: TGCAGCGTTGAGTGGGACAGGGGGTTTGACTATGGCTACACCTTC
cdr3_aa: CSVEWDRGFDYGYTF

clone_size: -
v_call: TRBV6-6
j_call: TRBJ2-1
d_call: -
cdr3_nt: TGTGCCAGCAGTTACGGCAGTCCGACCTACAATGAGCAGTTCTTC
cdr3_aa: CASSYGSPTYNEQFF

clone_size: few
v_call: TRBV6-6
j_call: TRBJ1-2
d_call: TRBD1
cdr3_nt: TGTGCCAGCGAGGACAGGGGGGACTATGGCTACACCTTC
cdr3_aa: CASEDRGDYGYTF

clone_size: few
v_call: TRBV27
j_call: TRBJ2-1
d_call: -
cdr3_nt: TGTGCCAGCAGTCCCACACAGGGAGCGTACAATGAGCAGTTCTTC
cdr3_aa: CASSPTQGAYNEQFF

clone_size: few
v_call: TRBV6-5
j_call: TRBJ2-5
d_call: -
cdr3_nt: TGTGCCAGCAGTTTCCGACAGGGTCGGGGGGAGACCCAGTACTTC
cdr3_aa: CASSFRQGRGETQYF

clone_size: -
v_call: TRBV7-9
j_call: TRBJ2-7
d_call: -
cdr3_nt: TGTGCCAGCAGGACAGGTTCGAACGAGCAGTACTTC
cdr3_aa: CASRTGSNEQYF

clone_size: few
v_call: TRBV27
j_call: TRBJ2-1
d_call: TRBD1
cdr3_nt: TGTGCCAGCAGTTCCCTTGACAGGGGGATAACTTCCTACAATGAGCAGTTCTTC
cdr3_aa: CASSSLDRGITSYNEQFF

clone_size: -
v_call: TRBV19
j_call: TRBJ1-5
d_call: -
cdr3_nt: TGTGCCAGTTCTGGCAGGCCTGGGCAGCCCCAGCATTTT
cdr3_aa: CASSGRPGQPQHF

clone_size: many
v_call: TRBV7-9
j_call: TRBJ1-2
d_call: -
cdr3_nt: TGTGCCAGCAGCCGCGGGAGCAACTATGGCTACACCTTC
cdr3_aa: CASSRGSNYGYTF

clone_size: few
v_call: TRBV27
j_call: TRBJ2-1
d_call: TRBD1
cdr3_nt: TGTGCCAGCAGTGGTACAGGGGCCTCGCTTGACAATGAGCAGTTCTTC
cdr3_aa: CASSGTGASLDNEQFF

clone_size: -
v_call: TRBV5-4
j_call: TRBJ2-3
d_call: -
cdr3_nt: TGTGCCAGCAGCCCCCGTACGCAGTATTTT
cdr3_aa: CASSPRTQYF

clone_size: -
v_call: TRBV23-1
j_call: TRBJ2-1
d_call: -
cdr3_nt: TGCGCCAGCAGTCAATTTCTTGGCAGGGACTCCTACAATGAGCAGTTCTTC
cdr3_aa: CASSQFLGRDSYNEQFF

clone_size: few
v_call: TRBV28
j_call: TRBJ2-3
d_call: -
cdr3_nt: TGTGCCAGCAAGGGGCTAAACACAGATACGCAGTATTTT
cdr3_aa: CASKGLNTDTQYF

clone_size: few
v_call: TRBV7-2
j_call: TRBJ1-6
d_call: -
cdr3_nt: TGTGCCAGCAGCGGCACTCTCAGGAATTCACCCCTCCACTTT
cdr3_aa: CASSGTLRNSPLHF

clone_size: -
v_call: TRBV19
j_call: TRBJ2-1
d_call: -
cdr3_nt: TGTGCCAGTAGCCCGGGGGATCCGCGGAATAAGCAGTTCTTC
cdr3_aa: CASSPGDPRNKQFF

clone_size: -
v_call: TRBV10-3
j_call: TRBJ2-1
d_call: -
cdr3_nt: TGTGCCACCTATCACAATGAGCAGTTCTTC
cdr3_aa: CATYHNEQFF

clone_size: -
v_call: TRBV28
j_call: TRBJ2-1
d_call: -
cdr3_nt: TGTGCCAGCAGTCACCCGTACCGGGATGGGGAGCAGTTCTTC
cdr3_aa: CASSHPYRDGEQFF

clone_size: few
v_call: TRBV6-1
j_call: TRBJ2-3
d_call: -
cdr3_nt: TGTGCCAGCAGTGAATCCGAGGGGCCAAACCCCACAGATACGCAGTATTTT
cdr3_aa: CASSESEGPNPTDTQYF